These 25 T cell receptor beta chains were sequenced from one sample in a study of T-cell memory formation after mild COVID-19. TCRdb re-called the 5' RACE reads with MiXCR, one entry per CDR3 protein. This sample yields some 200,000 distinct CDR3 sequences, of which 20% to 25% are seen a single time; under 25% belongs to the top ten. Material: PBMCs or a T cell subset sorted from them (not recorded which). These receptors were obtained from an adult woman who had mild COVID-19 (a few samples of this study predate the infection). Cell type and time point are not known.

The CDR3 protein is CASTVRNTEAFF. The CDR3 region has the DNA TGTGCCAGCACCGTGCGGAACACTGAAGCTTTCTTT. The V gene is TRBV5-6, the J gene TRBJ1-1; D not resolved. The length of the CDR3 is 12 residues. V gave up 6 bases and J gave up 1 base, with 7 bases separating them. CDR1 is SGHDT, CDR2 YYEEEE, per germline.

The sample holds a few counts of this clonotype. V gene TRBV4-1 combines with J gene TRBJ2-2; D is unresolved. Germline CDR1 and CDR2: MGHRA and YSYEKL. The CDR3 contains 15 residues. Trimming stripped 1 base from V and 0 bases from J, with 6 bases between. The CDR3 DNA follows: TGCGCCAGCAGCCAAGTTAGCCCGAACACCGGGGAGCTGTTTTTT. Protein: CASSQVSPNTGELFF.

J is TRBJ1-4 and V is TRBV7-9; tentatively, D is TRBD1 (5 bases). This CDR3 comprises 12 residues. Germline V CDR1 and CDR2: SEHNR, FQNEAQ (reference sequence). V lost 10 bases and J 7 bases, leaving 13 bases between the germline ends. The CDR3 loop reads CATPGTGEKLFF. The CDR3 DNA follows: TGTGCCACACCCGGGACGGGTGAAAAACTGTTTTTT.

A few counts support this clonotype. J is TRBJ1-1 and V is TRBV7-7; D is undetermined. Germline V gene data show CDR1 as SSHAT and CDR2 as FNYEAQ (reference sequence). With 5 bases removed from V and 0 bases from J, the gap between germline ends came to 13 bases. The CDR3 is 15 amino acids. CDR3 in DNA: TGTGCCAGCAGCCCCGGCGTAGGGATGAACACTGAAGCTTTCTTT. Translated: CASSPGVGMNTEAFF. The entire variable domain, with the rest obtained from reference TRBV7-7 and TRBJ1-1, is as follows: GAGVSQSPRYKVTKRGQDVTLRCDPISSHATLYWYQQALGQGPEFLTYFNYEAQPDKSGLPSDRFSAERPEGSISTLTIQRTEQRDSAMYRCASSPGVGMNTEAFFGQGTRLTVV.

The chain has TRBV7-2 and TRBJ2-5; weak D call: TRBD2 (6 bases). In germline, CDR1 is SGHTA, CDR2 FQGNSA. This CDR3 spans 14 amino acids. The ends were cut back, 6 bases at V and 2 bases at J, with 13 bases in the middle. The CDR3 protein is CASSPHSGQETQYF. CDR3 DNA: TGTGCCAGCAGTCCTCATAGCGGACAAGAGACCCAGTACTTC.

CDR3 sequence (DNA): TGTGCCAGCCCCCCGGTGGGGGGAGCTCTTGATGGCTACACCTTC. This encodes CASPPVGGALDGYTF. The gene calls are TRBV6-2 or TRBV6-3 and TRBJ1-2, with TRBD1 as a possible D gene (5 bases). Germline CDR1 is MNHEY and CDR2 is SVGEGT. The CDR3 runs to 15 residues. V was clipped by 8 bases and J by 6 bases, with 22 bases between them.

This clonotype appeared once. The genes are TRBV7-9 and TRBJ2-7; possible D gene TRBD2, 6 bases. Germline V CDR1 and CDR2: SEHNR, FQNEAQ (reference sequence). This CDR3 spans 13 amino acids. Trimming shortened V by 1 base and J by 5 bases, and 9 bases separated the two germline ends. CDR3 sequence: CASSLVGRNEQYF. Written as DNA, the CDR3 is TGTGCCAGCAGCTTAGTAGGGAGGAACGAGCAGTACTTC.

This clonotype has only a few counts. V usage is TRBV9 and J usage is TRBJ2-7; unclear D gene. This CDR3 comprises 14 residues. Germline values: CDR1 SGDLS, CDR2 YYNGEE. Trimming pared 0 bases from V and 3 bases from J, leaving 10 bases between. CDR3 nucleotides: TGTGCCAGCAGCGTAGCCCACGGGTTCTACGAGCAGTACTTC. This gives the protein CASSVAHGFYEQYF.

There are many counts of this clonotype. The gene calls are TRBV29-1 and TRBJ2-1; D call uncertain. The CDR3 totals 12 residues. Germline assignment: CDR1 SQVTM and CDR2 ANQGSEA. Trimming pared 7 bases from V and 6 bases from J, leaving 13 bases between. CDR3 bases: TGCAGCGCCCCTGTCCTTTCCAATGAGCAGTTCTTC. Translating it yields CSAPVLSNEQFF.

The table lists this clonotype with a few counts. The junction does not match germline at one end; this may be a read error. The chain employs TRBV7-9 and TRBJ2-1; the D is unclear. The germline CDR1 and CDR2 sequences are SEHNR and FQNEAQ (reference sequence). The CDR3 has 14 amino acids. CDR3 nucleotide sequence: TGTGCCAGCAGCGACGGACGCCTCTACGATGAGCAGTTCTTC. Translated, it gives CASSDGRLYDEQFF.

In its sample, this clonotype was seen a few times. The rearrangement joins TRBV4-2 to TRBJ1-2; D is perhaps TRBD1 (6 bases). Trimming took 1 base from V and 4 from J, leaving 13 bases between them. Germline V gene sequence: CDR1 LGHNA, CDR2 YNFKEQ. The CDR3 is 15 residues long. The CDR3 sequence is CASSQGWTAIYGYTF. CDR3 nucleotides: TGTGCCAGCAGCCAAGGGTGGACAGCCATCTATGGCTACACCTTC.

This clonotype was seen many times. The chain joins TRBV7-2 to TRBJ2-5; perhaps D is TRBD1 or TRBD2 (7 bases each). CDR1 is SGHTA, CDR2 FQGNSA, per germline. CDR3 size: 17 residues. V lost 8 bases to trimming and J lost 5 bases, with 27 bases between them. The CDR3 DNA follows: TGTGCCAGCTGCCCTCCTGGGGCCCTCAGGGGGGGGGAGACCCAGTACTTC. Protein product: CASCPPGALRGGETQYF.

Written as DNA, the CDR3 is TGTGCCAGCAGCGTAGGTGGCGGATACCTAAACGAGCAGTACTTC. It codes for CASSVGGGYLNEQYF. This rearrangement joins TRBV9 to TRBJ2-7; no reliable D call. The length of the CDR3 is 15 residues. Deletions cut 0 bases from V and 5 bases from J, with 15 bases between. CDR1 is SGDLS, CDR2 YYNGEE, per germline.

The chain links TRBV7-6 to TRBJ2-5, with D perhaps TRBD1 or TRBD2 (6 bases each). The V gene's germline CDR1 is SGHVS and CDR2 FNYEAQ. V dropped 0 bases and J dropped 5 bases, with 16 bases sitting between them. The CDR3 consists of 16 residues. The CDR3 DNA reads as TGTGCCAGCAGCTTAGCGCCCGGGGGCGATAGGGAGACCCAGTACTTC. Amino acid sequence: CASSLAPGGDRETQYF.

This clonotype was counted only a few times. The V call is TRBV5-1, the J call TRBJ2-7; 9 bases are a match to TRBD1. The J segment lost 4 bases and the V segment lost 4 bases, leaving 6 bases of the junction unmatched. The CDR3 spans 14 residues. The germline CDR1 and CDR2 sequences are SGHRS and YFSETQ. CDR3 coding DNA: TGCGCCAGCAGCCCGGGACAGGGAAGGTACGAGCAGTACTTC. Its translation: CASSPGQGRYEQYF.

This clonotype appeared a few times. CDR3 loop: CATSETSNTGELFF. CDR3 nucleotides: TGTGCCACCAGTGAGACTTCGAACACCGGGGAGCTGTTTTTT. The genes are TRBV24-1 and TRBJ2-2; no clear D gene. The germline V and J ends were trimmed by 4 bases and 0 bases, with 5 bases remaining between them. Germline CDR1 KGHDR, CDR2 SFDVKD. This CDR3 spans 14 amino acids.

This clonotype was seen a handful of times. The chain carries TRBV7-2 and TRBJ2-7; unclear D gene. This CDR3 contains 16 residues. The germline V and J ends were trimmed by 5 bases and 5 bases, with 22 bases remaining between them. Germline CDR1 SGHTA, CDR2 FQGNSA. Here the CDR3 reads CASSRPRVLPSNEQYF. DNA of the CDR3: TGTGCCAGCAGCCGTCCCCGGGTCCTCCCGTCCAACGAGCAGTACTTC.

This clonotype was detected ten times or more. The chain couples TRBV24-1 to TRBJ2-3; no clear D gene. Germline V CDR1 and CDR2: KGHDR, SFDVKD. This CDR3 region has 17 residues. Trimming removed 5 bases at V and 7 bases at J, with 24 bases between. The CDR3 here is CATSAKDDTLFGNTQYF. The DNA for the CDR3 is TGTGCCACCAGTGCGAAGGATGACACCCTATTTGGTAATACGCAGTATTTT.

The table lists this clonotype with a few counts. The chain links TRBV4-1 to TRBJ2-3; the match to TRBD2 covers 11 bases. The CDR3 is made up of 15 amino acids. Trimming at V came to 6 bases and at J to 2 bases, leaving 4 bases not matched to a gene. Germline CDR1 and CDR2: MGHRA and YSYEKL. CDR3 in amino acids: CASRLAGAITDTQYF. The CDR3 DNA sequence: TGCGCCAGCAGACTAGCGGGGGCCATCACAGATACGCAGTATTTT.

This clonotype was counted only a few times. The chain uses TRBV7-3 and TRBJ2-6, with D tentatively TRBD1 (6 bases). V lost 1 base and J 0 bases, leaving 10 bases between the germline ends. CDR3 length: 17 residues. Germline V CDR1 and CDR2: SGHTA, FQGTGA. For the CDR3, the DNA is TGTGCCAGCAGCTTAAGGGGGCAAGACTCTGGGGCCAACGTCCTGACTTTC. Its protein is CASSLRGQDSGANVLTF.

This clonotype was detected only a few times. This chain links TRBV27 with TRBJ2-1; 8 positions match TRBD1. The CDR3 is 11 amino acids. Trimming cost V 7 bases and J 12 bases; bases outside gene matches: 5. Germline CDR1 MNHEY, CDR2 SMNVEV (reference sequence). CDR3 DNA sequence: TGTGCCAGCAAAGACAGGGGTGGGCAGTTCTTC. It codes for CASKDRGGQFF.

This rearrangement joins TRBV29-1 to TRBJ1-2; no clear D. With 4 bases removed from V and 3 bases from J, the gap between germline ends came to 12 bases. CDR3 length equals 13 residues. Germline CDR1 is SQVTM and CDR2 is ANQGSEA. This CDR3 reads CSVVNPDDYGYTF. The CDR3 DNA reads as TGCAGCGTTGTTAACCCTGATGACTATGGCTACACCTTC.

This clonotype was counted between two and nine times. The V and J genes are TRBV29-1 and TRBJ2-2; the match to TRBD2 covers 7 bases. CDR1 is SQVTM, CDR2 ANQGSEA, per germline. Germline trimming cut 6 bases from V and 5 bases from J; bases unmatched to any gene: 0. The CDR3 has 11 amino acids. CDR3 DNA: TGCAGCGTGGGAGGGACCGGGGAGCTGTTTTTT. Translation gives CSVGGTGELFF.

This clonotype was found many times. The chain carries TRBV6-5 and TRBJ1-2, with 8 bases identical to TRBD1. The CDR3 is 13 residues long. Per germline, CDR1 MNHEY and CDR2 SVGAGI. The V segment lost 6 bases and the J segment 8 bases; nucleotides outside the gene matches: 8. The CDR3 nucleotides read TGTGCCAGCAGCCCTGGACAGGGTCACGGCTACACCTTC. It specifies CASSPGQGHGYTF.

The CDR3 coding sequence is TGCAGTGCTAGAGAGGACAGGGACTACGAGCAGTACTTC. It codes for CSAREDRDYEQYF. This chain connects TRBV20-1 to TRBJ2-7, with TRBD1 matching over 8 bases. The germline CDR1 and CDR2 sequences are DFQATT and SNEGSKA (reference sequence). The length of the CDR3 is 13 residues. V gave up 0 bases and J gave up 3 bases; unmatched junction bases: 1.